What follows are 22 T cell receptor beta chains derived from one specimen sequenced in a study of blood T cells in healthy people across ages. Primed by a sample-barcoded 5' primer and a J-beta primer mix, a second PCR proceeded for roughly 7 to 11 cycles. MiXCR, applied by TCRdb to the 5' RACE reads, yields one record per CDR3 protein. The table has 550,000 to 750,000 distinct CDR3 sequences, under 25% seen once. The sequencing sample was made of blood. The source is a man in his 70s in good health.

The chain uses TRBV15 and TRBJ2-3, with 9 bases lining up with TRBD2. V trimming: 2 bases; J trimming: 1 base; junction bases outside the gene matches: 4. CDR3 length equals 16 residues. Germline CDR1 LNHNV, CDR2 YYDKDF (reference sequence). Written as DNA, the CDR3 is TGTGCCACCAGCAGAAATGAGCGGGAGGGCACAGATACGCAGTATTTT. It yields the protein CATSRNEREGTDTQYF. The full variable domain, in which reference TRBV15 and TRBJ2-3 provide the parts outside the CDR3, is DAMVIQNPRYQVTQFGKPVTLSCSQTLNHNVMYWYQQKSSQAPKLLFHYYDKDFNNEADTPDNFQSRRPNTSFCFLDIRSPGLGDTAMYLCATSRNEREGTDTQYFGPGTRLTVL.

Note on this clonotype: One end of the junction does not line up with germline, which may come from a read error. The chain carries TRBV10-3 and TRBJ2-4; possible D gene TRBD1, 6 bases. The CDR3 is made up of 15 amino acids. From germline, CDR1 is ENHRY and CDR2 SYGVKD. CDR3 residues: CAIGEFRGGQNIQYF. CDR3 nucleotides: TGTGCCATCGGTGAGTTCAGGGGCGGGCAGAACATTCAGTACTTC.

This clonotype has at least ten counts. The genes are TRBV20-1 and TRBJ2-5, with a weak D call TRBD2 (5 bases). V was clipped by 4 bases and J by 5 bases, with 14 bases between them. Germline assignment: CDR1 DFQATT and CDR2 SNEGSKA (reference sequence). The CDR3 length is 13 residues. CDR3 nucleotides: TGCAGTGCTAAATGGGCGGGTCCGGAGACCCAGTACTTC. The encoded protein is CSAKWAGPETQYF.

This chain uses TRBV5-8 with TRBJ2-7; D is perhaps TRBD2 (5 bases). The germline V gene has CDR1 SGHTS and CDR2 YDEGEE. The CDR3 length is 13 residues. V was clipped by 9 bases and J by 3 bases, with 16 bases between them. This chain's CDR3 is CATSDFPLYEQYF. In DNA, the CDR3 is TGTGCCACCTCGGACTTTCCCCTCTACGAGCAGTACTTC.

The chain combines TRBV20-1 with TRBJ2-7, with a weak D call TRBD2 (5 bases). Germline-derived CDR1 and CDR2 are DFQATT and SNEGSKA (reference sequence). The V gene lost 0 bases and the J gene lost 3 bases, with 18 bases spanning the gap. The CDR3 has 16 residues. The CDR3 DNA reads as TGCAGTGCTAGAGACACTAGGATCTGGTCGGTCTACGAGCAGTACTTC. This translates into CSARDTRIWSVYEQYF.

This clonotype was seen only a few times. The chain has TRBV6-1 and TRBJ2-5; TRBD2 matches at 8 bases. Germline V gene lookup returns CDR1 MNHNS and CDR2 SASEGT. The CDR3 extends over 13 amino acids. V dropped 3 bases and J dropped 6; count of bases not matched to a gene: 3. CDR3 amino acids: CASSDSGRKTQYF. In DNA form, the CDR3 reads TGTGCCAGCAGTGACAGCGGGAGAAAGACCCAGTACTTC.

The V gene is TRBV2, the J gene TRBJ1-2; 8 bases match TRBD1. Germline V gene lookup returns CDR1 SNHLY and CDR2 FYNNEI. The CDR3 runs to 13 residues. Losses at the gene ends were 8 bases for V and 1 base for J; bases not matched to a gene: 3. This chain's CDR3 is CASWTGNNYGYTF. CDR3 nucleotides: TGTGCCAGCTGGACAGGGAATAACTATGGCTACACCTTC.

The rearrangement links TRBV7-2 to TRBJ2-5, with D possibly being TRBD1 (5 bases). Germline assignment: CDR1 SGHTA and CDR2 FQGNSA. There are 15 residues in the CDR3. V was clipped by 5 bases and J by 2 bases, with 15 bases between them. The CDR3 DNA reads as TGTGCCAGCAGCCGCGACTCAGGGTCACAAGAGACCCAGTACTTC. It specifies CASSRDSGSQETQYF.

This rearrangement joins TRBV6-6 to TRBJ1-3; no definite D call. CDR3 length: 16 amino acids. Between the trimmed V and J ends, which lost 3 bases and 1 base, there was a span of 13 bases. The germline V gene has CDR1 MNHNY and CDR2 SVGAGI (reference sequence). The CDR3 sequence is CASSYTNLGSGNTIYF. The CDR3, as DNA: TGTGCCAGCAGTTATACCAACCTCGGGTCTGGAAACACCATATATTTT.

This clonotype was counted only a few times. The chain couples TRBV4-1 to TRBJ2-5, with 10 bases that match TRBD2. The CDR3 is 16 amino acids. With V trimmed by 1 base and J by 4 bases, 6 bases remained unmatched. The germline V gene encodes CDR1 MGHRA and CDR2 YSYEKL. CDR3 coding DNA: TGCGCCAGCAGCCAAGGAAAGCGGGAGGGCGGAGAGACCCAGTACTTC. Encoded protein: CASSQGKREGGETQYF.

The rearrangement joins TRBV20-1 to TRBJ2-5, with D perhaps given as TRBD1 or TRBD2 (6 bases each). From germline, CDR1 is DFQATT and CDR2 SNEGSKA (reference sequence). The V gene lost 0 bases and the J gene lost 11 bases, with 22 bases spanning the gap. This CDR3 is 15 amino acids long. This chain's CDR3 is CSARDGGSFGREQYF. The CDR3 DNA sequence: TGCAGTGCTAGAGATGGGGGCTCGTTTGGTCGGGAGCAGTACTTC.

The V gene is TRBV20-1, the J gene TRBJ2-7; the match to TRBD1 covers 10 bases. The CDR3 has 14 residues. Trimming removed 3 bases from V and 5 bases from J; junction bases left unmatched: 7. The germline CDR1 and CDR2 sequences are DFQATT and SNEGSKA (reference sequence). CDR3 loop: CSARGDRGVHEQYF. The DNA for the CDR3 is TGCAGTGCTAGGGGGGACAGGGGAGTTCACGAGCAGTACTTC.

This clonotype was observed a few times. CDR3 DNA: TGTGCCAGCAGCCCCTCGACAGGGGGCTCAAAGACCCAGTACTTC. Its translation: CASSPSTGGSKTQYF. V is TRBV25-1 and J is TRBJ2-5; 10 bases align to TRBD1. Per the germline V gene, CDR1 is MGHDK and CDR2 is SYGVNS. V was pared by 6 bases and J by 6 bases, with 10 bases of the junction left unmatched. The CDR3 is 15 residues long.

V is TRBV7-9 and J is TRBJ2-7; a possible D gene is TRBD2 (6 bases). TRBJ2-1 matches the DNA end more closely, so the J call is doubtful. Germline V CDR1 and CDR2: SEHNR, FQNEAQ (reference sequence). This CDR3 contains 15 residues. The CDR3: CASSKTSSRYNEQFF. DNA of the CDR3: TGTGCCAGCAGCAAAACTAGCAGTCGATACAATGAGCAGTTCTTC.

A single count supports this clonotype. Its ends do not fully match the called genes, so a read error is possible. The chain is built from TRBV7-2 and TRBJ2-1; possibly TRBD2 for D (6 bases). Germline values: CDR1 SGHTA, CDR2 FQGNSA. CDR3 length: 14 residues. CDR3 nucleotides: TGTGCCGGCAGCTTTGTAGCGGAGTACAATGAGCGGTTCTTC. Protein: CAGSFVAEYNERFF.

This clonotype was seen more than once but under ten times. This rearrangement joins TRBV29-1 to TRBJ1-6; D perhaps matches TRBD1 (5 bases). Germline CDR1 and CDR2: SQVTM and ANQGSEA. Trimming stripped 6 bases from V and 7 bases from J, with 13 bases between. The CDR3 consists of 13 residues. The CDR3 loop is CSVAIGDNSPLHF. As DNA, the CDR3 is TGCAGCGTGGCCATAGGGGACAATTCACCCCTCCACTTT.

This chain joins TRBV25-1 and TRBJ2-4; maybe TRBD1 (6 bases). V lost 3 bases and J lost 0, with 12 bases in between. CDR1 and CDR2 (germline): MGHDK, SYGVNS. The CDR3 has 16 residues. Written as DNA, the CDR3 is TGTGCCAGCAGTGATACCGGGACAAAAGCCAAAAACATTCAGTACTTC. Its protein is CASSDTGTKAKNIQYF.

This clonotype was detected ten times or more. The rearrangement joins TRBV9 to TRBJ2-2; D remains ambiguous. This CDR3 spans 13 amino acids. V lost 4 bases and J lost 6, with 10 bases in between. The V gene's germline CDR1 is SGDLS and CDR2 YYNGEE. CDR3 residues: CASSPLGSGELFF. The DNA of the CDR3 is TGTGCCAGCAGCCCGCTAGGATCCGGGGAGCTGTTTTTT.

The chain has TRBV7-2 and TRBJ2-3; 11 bases align to TRBD2. The CDR3 contains 17 residues. Trimming at V came to 4 bases and at J to 2 bases, leaving 8 bases not matched to a gene. The V gene's germline CDR1 is SGHTA and CDR2 FQGNSA. DNA of the CDR3: TGTGCCAGCAGCTCGAGGGCTAGCGGGAGGATCACAGATACGCAGTATTTT. Translating gives CASSSRASGRITDTQYF.

V and J are TRBV10-3 and TRBJ1-2; D is undetermined. The CDR3 runs to 13 residues. The V end lost 1 base, the J end lost 4 bases, and 7 bases lay between the germline ends. CDR1 and CDR2 from the germline V gene are ENHRY and SYGVKD. In DNA, the CDR3 is TGTGCCATCAGTGAGTTGGACGGCTATGGCTACACCTTC. It yields the protein CAISELDGYGYTF.

The chain recombines TRBV7-9 with TRBJ2-1; TRBD2 might be the D (6 bases). The V gene's germline CDR1 is SEHNR and CDR2 FQNEAQ (reference sequence). The CDR3 sequence is 16 residues long. The ends were cut back, 6 bases at V and 1 base at J, with 16 bases in the middle. CDR3 coding DNA: TGTGCCAGCAGTCCACGGTGGCGGGGTTCCTACAATGAGCAGTTCTTC. Its protein is CASSPRWRGSYNEQFF.

The V call is TRBV16, the J call TRBJ2-1; D gene uncertain. The germline V gene has CDR1 KGHSY and CDR2 FQNENV. V dropped 0 bases and J dropped 0 bases, with 15 bases sitting between them. The CDR3 consists of 18 residues. As DNA, the CDR3 is TGTGCCAGCAGCCAATCCAGTTTGCGGATAAGCTCCTACAATGAGCAGTTCTTC. Its translation: CASSQSSLRISSYNEQFF.